One T cell receptor (beta chain) is described in this entry. This specimen belongs to a study of cytomegalovirus exposure and HLA in healthy donors. 13 Jbeta primers and 60 Vbeta primers were used for the PCR. TCRdb keeps only in-frame clones here, not all; method: immunoSEQ multiplex PCR. The sample has 70,000 to 90,000 clones, roughly 82% seen once; the top ten hold about 12%. Germline V CDR1 and CDR2: MDHEN, SYDVKM. The germline V and J ends were trimmed by 7 bases and 5 bases, with 14 bases remaining between them. This CDR3 is 13 amino acids long. The receptor was isolated from a male donor in good health and CMV-seropositive. The chain employs TRBV28 and TRBJ1-1; D unresolved. The sample taken for sequencing was PBMCs. The DNA of the CDR3 is TGTGCCAGCACCTCCACCGGAGAAACTGAAGCTTTCTTT. It encodes CASTSTGETEAFF.